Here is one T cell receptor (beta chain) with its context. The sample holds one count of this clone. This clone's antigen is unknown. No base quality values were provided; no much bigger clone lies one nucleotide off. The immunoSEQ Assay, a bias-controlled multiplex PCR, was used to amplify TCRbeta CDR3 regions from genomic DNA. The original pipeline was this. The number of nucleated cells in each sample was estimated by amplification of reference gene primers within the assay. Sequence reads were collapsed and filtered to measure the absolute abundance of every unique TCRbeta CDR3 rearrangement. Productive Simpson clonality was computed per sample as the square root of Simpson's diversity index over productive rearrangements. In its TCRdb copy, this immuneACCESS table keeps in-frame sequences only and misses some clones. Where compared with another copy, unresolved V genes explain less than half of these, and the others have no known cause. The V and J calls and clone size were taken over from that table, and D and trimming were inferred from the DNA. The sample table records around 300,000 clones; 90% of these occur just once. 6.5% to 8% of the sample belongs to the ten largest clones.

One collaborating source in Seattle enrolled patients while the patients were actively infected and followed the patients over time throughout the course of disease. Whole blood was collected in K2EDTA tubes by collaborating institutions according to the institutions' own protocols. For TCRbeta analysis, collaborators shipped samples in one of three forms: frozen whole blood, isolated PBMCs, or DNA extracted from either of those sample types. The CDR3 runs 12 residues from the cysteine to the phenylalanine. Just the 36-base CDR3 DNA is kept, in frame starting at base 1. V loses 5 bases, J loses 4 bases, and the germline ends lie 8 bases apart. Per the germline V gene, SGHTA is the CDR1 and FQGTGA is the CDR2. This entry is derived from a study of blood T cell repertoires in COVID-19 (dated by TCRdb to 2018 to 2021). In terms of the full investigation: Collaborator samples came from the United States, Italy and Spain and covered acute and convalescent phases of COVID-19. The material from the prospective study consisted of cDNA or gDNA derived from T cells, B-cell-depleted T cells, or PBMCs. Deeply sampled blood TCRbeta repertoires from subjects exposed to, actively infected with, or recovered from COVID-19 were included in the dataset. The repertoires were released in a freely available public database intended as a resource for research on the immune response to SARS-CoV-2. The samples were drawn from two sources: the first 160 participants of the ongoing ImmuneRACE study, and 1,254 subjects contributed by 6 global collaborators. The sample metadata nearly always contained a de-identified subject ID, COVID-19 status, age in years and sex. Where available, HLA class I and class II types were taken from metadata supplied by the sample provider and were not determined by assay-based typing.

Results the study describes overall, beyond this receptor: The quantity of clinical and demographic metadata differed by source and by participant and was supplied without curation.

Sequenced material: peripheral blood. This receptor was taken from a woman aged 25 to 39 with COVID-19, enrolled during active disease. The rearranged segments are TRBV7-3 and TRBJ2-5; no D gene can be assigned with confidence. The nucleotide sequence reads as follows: TGTGCCAGCAGCCACCCGGGAGAGACCCAGTACTTC. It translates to CASSHPGETQYF.